This T cell receptor beta chain is drawn from a study of cytomegalovirus exposure and HLA in healthy donors. In the case of this clone: Its antigen is currently unknown.

Overall study results and limits: For TCR beta chains, V- and J-gene trimming was later linked to a missense DCLRE1C variant.

All the people who gave samples were healthy bone marrow donors. The CDR3 contains 14 residues. V lost 2 bases to trimming and J lost 1 base, with 9 bases between them. In germline, CDR1 is SGHRS, CDR2 YFSETQ. Primers for the PCR totalled 60 Vbeta and 13 Jbeta. Assay used: immunoSEQ multiplex PCR; TCRdb lists only in-frame clones, some missing. The table lists about 180,000 clones, over 70% of them singletons. The receptor was isolated from a woman in her fifties or sixties in good health and CMV-seronegative. The material sequenced was PBMCs. The genes are TRBV5-1 and TRBJ1-1, with unresolved D. DNA of the CDR3: TGCGCCAGCAGCTTTCGGAGCGGGAACACTGAAGCTTTCTTT. It encodes CASSFRSGNTEAFF.